What follows is one T cell receptor (beta chain) and its context. As handled by the study authors: Amplification with reference gene primers provided the estimates of nucleated cell counts. The assay was immunoSEQ multiplex PCR, and TCRdb's table has in-frame clones only and misses some. Clonal size and the V and J genes are those of that table, whereas D and trimming came from the DNA. The sample holds roughly 250,000 clones, more than 85% seen once. These data are taken from a study of blood T cell repertoires in COVID-19. At the level of the study: COVID-19 samples from acute and convalescent phases originated in the United States, Italy and Spain. PBMCs, B-cell-depleted T cells, or T cells were the source of the cDNA or gDNA that made up the material.

Germline V CDR1 and CDR2: GTSNPN, SVGIG (reference sequence). There are 14 residues in the CDR3. V gave up 4 bases and J gave up 2 bases; unmatched junction bases: 7. The sample consisted of peripheral blood. The gene calls are TRBV30 and TRBJ1-2, with TRBD1 matching over 7 bases. The receptor comes from a man aged 30-40 years with acute or convalescent COVID-19. CDR3 nucleotides: TGTGCCTGGACAGGGGGAACTTCAAACTATGGCTACACCTTC. Translating gives CAWTGGTSNYGYTF.